This TCR beta chain was captured in a study of human T cells and chemical hapten exposure. About the research overall: Patients, predominantly female, presented with alopecia areata, totalis or universalis. Variation in per-sample TCR yields came mainly from small pooled library volume differences.

Whole-study findings and limits: Controls formed significantly fewer large CDR3 similarity clusters than expanded TCRs did.

Each CDR3 protein gets one entry after TCRdb re-called the RACE reads with MiXCR. The table lists roughly 94,000 distinct CDR3 sequences, about 9.6% of them singletons, with just over 2% in the top ten. The time point here: patch test 2, 6 weeks after DPC sensitization. Noted treatment: therapeutic diphenylcyclopropenone sensitization with weekly scalp DPC. This clonotype showed up just a few times. Its cognate antigen is unknown. V dropped 0 bases and J dropped 1 base, with 10 bases sitting between them. The CDR3 loop spans 15 amino acids. Germline CDR1 MNHEY, CDR2 SMNVEV (reference sequence). The material sequenced was whole blood, taken in connection with sensitization to the hapten diphenylcyclopropenone (DPC). The chain recombines TRBV27 with TRBJ2-7; D gene ambiguous. This sequence was found in a woman between 35 and 50 years old with alopecia areata. Some clones in this sample may be carry-over from other donors' samples. The CDR3 nucleotides read TGTGCCAGCAGTTTATCGGCGGCAGCGTCCTACGAGCAGTACTTC. Amino acid sequence: CASSLSAAASYEQYF.